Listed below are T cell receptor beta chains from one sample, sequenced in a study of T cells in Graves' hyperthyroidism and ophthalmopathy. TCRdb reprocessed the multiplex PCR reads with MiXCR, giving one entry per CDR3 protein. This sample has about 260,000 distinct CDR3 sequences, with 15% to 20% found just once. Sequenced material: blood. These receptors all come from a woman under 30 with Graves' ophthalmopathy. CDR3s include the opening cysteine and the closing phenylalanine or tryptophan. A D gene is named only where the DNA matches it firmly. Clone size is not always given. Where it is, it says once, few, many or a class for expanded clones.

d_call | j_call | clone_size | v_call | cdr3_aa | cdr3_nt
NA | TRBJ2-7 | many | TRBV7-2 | CASSLVVSEQYF | TGTGCCAGCAGCTTAGTAGTGAGCGAGCAGTACTTC
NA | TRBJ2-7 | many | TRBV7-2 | CASSATNTFYEQYF | TGTGCCAGCAGCGCGACTAATACATTCTACGAGCAGTACTTC
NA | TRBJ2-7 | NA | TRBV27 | CASSWDKTASYEQYF | TGTGCCAGCAGTTGGGACAAAACCGCCTCCTACGAGCAGTACTTC
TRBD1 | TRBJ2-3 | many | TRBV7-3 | CASSRTGSTDTQYF | TGTGCCAGCAGTCGGACAGGGAGCACAGATACGCAGTATTTT
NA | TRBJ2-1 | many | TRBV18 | CASSPQGGDEQFF | TGTGCCAGCTCCCCACAGGGAGGGGATGAGCAGTTCTTC
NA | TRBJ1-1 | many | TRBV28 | CASTLRASSLEAFF | TGTGCCAGCACCCTTCGGGCCAGTTCCTTGGAAGCTTTCTTT
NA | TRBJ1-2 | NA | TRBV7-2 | CASSLTPRDGYTF | TGTGCCAGCAGCTTAACACCCAGGGACGGCTACACCTTC
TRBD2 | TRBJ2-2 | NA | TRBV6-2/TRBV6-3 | CASTPGLAAGELFF | TGTGCCAGCACACCGGGACTAGCGGCCGGGGAGCTGTTTTTT
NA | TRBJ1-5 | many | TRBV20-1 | CSARKGSNQPQHF | TGCAGTGCTAGGAAGGGTTCCAATCAGCCCCAGCATTTT
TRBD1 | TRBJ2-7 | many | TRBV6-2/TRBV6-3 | CASSYPQYTGTGGSYEQYF | TGTGCCAGCAGTTACCCACAATATACCGGGACAGGAGGCTCCTACGAGCAGTACTTC
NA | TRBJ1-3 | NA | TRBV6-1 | CASRVSSGNTIYF | TGTGCCAGCAGGGTTAGCTCTGGAAACACCATATATTTT
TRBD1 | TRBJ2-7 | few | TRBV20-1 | CSARKFGQGAYEQYF | TGCAGTGCTAGAAAATTCGGACAGGGGGCCTACGAGCAGTACTTC
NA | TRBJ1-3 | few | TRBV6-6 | CASSYRGASSGNTIYF | TGTGCCAGCAGTTACCGAGGGGCCAGCTCTGGAAACACCATATATTTT
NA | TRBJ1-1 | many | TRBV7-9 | CASSSDIQIEAFF | TGTGCCAGCAGCTCCGACATACAGATTGAAGCTTTCTTT
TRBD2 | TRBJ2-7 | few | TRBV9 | CASSVATGGPYEQYF | TGTGCCAGCAGCGTAGCTACGGGAGGGCCTTACGAGCAGTACTTC
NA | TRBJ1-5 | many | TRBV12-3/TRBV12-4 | CASSYTGNQPQHF | TGTGCCAGCAGTTATACAGGGAATCAGCCCCAGCATTTT
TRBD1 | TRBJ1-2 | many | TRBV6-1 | CASSRGQGDVIYGYTF | TGTGCCAGCAGCCGGGGACAGGGGGATGTAATCTATGGCTACACCTTC
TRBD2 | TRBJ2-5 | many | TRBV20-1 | CSVSREAGRGETQYF | TGCAGTGTTAGCAGGGAAGCGGGGCGCGGGGAGACCCAGTACTTC
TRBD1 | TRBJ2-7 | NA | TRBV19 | CPIPTRQGRIQQYF | TGTCCTATACCCACCCGACAGGGGAGGATTCAGCAGTACTTC
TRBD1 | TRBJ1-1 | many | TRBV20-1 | CSAGSRDREKWNTEAFF | TGCAGTGCTGGCTCCCGGGACAGGGAAAAGTGGAACACTGAAGCTTTCTTT
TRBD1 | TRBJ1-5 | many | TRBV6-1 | CASRGQGFSSNQPQHF | TGTGCCAGCAGGGGACAGGGGTTTTCCTCGAATCAGCCCCAGCATTTT
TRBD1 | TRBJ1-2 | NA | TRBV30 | CASRSGTGGYGYTF | TGTGCCTCCCGGTCGGGGACAGGGGGCTATGGCTACACCTTC
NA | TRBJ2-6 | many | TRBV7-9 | CASSFRTDGSGANVLTF | TGTGCCAGCAGCTTTAGGACGGATGGCTCTGGGGCCAACGTCCTGACTTTC
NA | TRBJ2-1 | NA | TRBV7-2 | CASSLTGYNEQFF | TGTGCCAGCAGCCTGACTGGATACAATGAGCAGTTCTTC
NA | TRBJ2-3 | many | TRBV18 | CASSPRTFTDTQYF | TGTGCCAGCTCACCACGGACATTCACAGATACGCAGTATTTT
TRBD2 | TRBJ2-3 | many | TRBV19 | CASSPREVSDTQYF | TGTGCCAGTAGTCCACGGGAGGTGAGCGATACGCAGTATTTT
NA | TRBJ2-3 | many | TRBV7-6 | CASSPDSLGTDTQYF | TGTGCCAGCAGTCCGGATAGCCTAGGCACAGATACGCAGTATTTT
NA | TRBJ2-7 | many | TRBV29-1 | CSGRDSYEQYF | TGCAGCGGTCGGGACTCCTACGAGCAGTACTTC
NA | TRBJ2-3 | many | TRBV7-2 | CASSFGRGLSTDTQYF | TGTGCCAGCAGCTTTGGTCGGGGGCTAAGCACAGATACGCAGTATTTT
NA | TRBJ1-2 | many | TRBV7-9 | CASSLAAGHGYTF | TGTGCCAGCAGCTTAGCGGCAGGGCACGGCTACACCTTC
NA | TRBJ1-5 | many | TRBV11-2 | CASSLQTDQPQHF | TGTGCCAGCAGCTTACAGACCGATCAGCCCCAGCATTTT
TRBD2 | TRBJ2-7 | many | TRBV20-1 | CSAWTVSGSSREQYF | TGCAGTGCTTGGACGGTTAGCGGGAGTTCAAGGGAGCAGTACTTC
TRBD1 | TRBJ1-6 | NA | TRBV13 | CASSSTFEGASYNSPLHF | TGTGCCAGCAGCTCCACCTTTGAGGGGGCATCCTATAATTCACCCCTCCACTTT
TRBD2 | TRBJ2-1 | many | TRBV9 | CASSARLASYNEQFF | TGTGCCAGCAGCGCCCGACTAGCAAGCTACAATGAGCAGTTCTTC
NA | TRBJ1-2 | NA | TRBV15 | CATSGDGGYGYTF | TGTGCCACCAGCGGGGACGGCGGATATGGCTACACCTTC
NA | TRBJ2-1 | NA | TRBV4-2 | CASSHRDSKGPYNEQFF | TGTGCCAGCAGCCACCGGGACTCCAAGGGCCCCTACAATGAGCAGTTCTTC
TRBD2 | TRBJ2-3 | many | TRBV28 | CASSRWTSGSKTDTQYF | TGTGCCAGCAGTCGATGGACTAGCGGGAGTAAGACAGATACGCAGTATTTT
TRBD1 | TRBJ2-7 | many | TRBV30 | CAWNVDRGPYEQYF | TGTGCCTGGAACGTTGACAGGGGGCCCTACGAGCAGTACTTC
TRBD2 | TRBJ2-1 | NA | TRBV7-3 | CASSLSPASGRGRNEQFF | TGTGCCAGCAGCTTAAGTCCGGCTAGCGGGAGGGGACGTAATGAGCAGTTCTTC
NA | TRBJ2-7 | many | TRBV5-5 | CASSKSGPYEQYF | TGTGCCAGCAGCAAAAGCGGACCCTACGAGCAGTACTTC
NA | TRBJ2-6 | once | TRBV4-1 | CASSLSRLGANVLTF | TGCGCCAGCAGCCTCTCGAGGCTCGGGGCCAACGTCCTGACTTTC